Following are 26 T cell receptor beta chains from one sample sequenced in a study of cytomegalovirus exposure and HLA in healthy donors. PCR primers comprised 60 Vbeta and 13 Jbeta primers. TCRdb's table, derived via immunoSEQ multiplex PCR, lists solely in-frame clones and lacks some. The sample yields roughly 180,000 clones, over 60% seen once. Sequenced material: PBMCs. All receptors come from a female donor in good health and CMV-seronegative.

V usage is TRBV7-2 and J usage is TRBJ2-2; a possible D gene is TRBD1 (5 bases). The V gene lost 5 bases and the J gene lost 4 bases, with 8 bases spanning the gap. CDR1 SGHTA and CDR2 FQGNSA come from the germline V gene. This CDR3 has 13 amino acids. The CDR3 sequence is CASSPRATGELFF. The CDR3 region has the DNA TGTGCCAGCAGCCCCAGGGCCACCGGGGAGCTGTTTTTT.

This chain uses TRBV7-8 with TRBJ2-2, with 7 bases fitting TRBD1. This CDR3 comprises 15 residues. Germline V CDR1 and CDR2: SGHVS, FQNEAQ. V shed 5 bases and J 4 bases; nucleotides not matched to a gene: 7. The CDR3 DNA reads as TGTGCCAGCAGCGGTAACACAGGGGCCACCGGGGAGCTGTTTTTT. It encodes CASSGNTGATGELFF.

This chain links TRBV5-4 with TRBJ2-2, with D possibly being TRBD1 (5 bases). Trimming removed 0 bases from V and 3 bases from J, with 9 bases in between. Germline V lookup: CDR1 SGHNT, CDR2 YYREEE (reference sequence). CDR3 length: 15 amino acids. CDR3 residues: CASSLVGRDTGELFF. CDR3 nucleotide sequence: TGTGCCAGCAGCTTGGTAGGCAGGGACACCGGGGAGCTGTTTTTT.

This clone was seen only a few times. Other nucleotide sequences from this sample produce the same CDR3. The chain links TRBV6-5 to TRBJ1-2; 8 nucleotides align to TRBD1. CDR3 size: 15 residues. Trimming cost V 2 bases and J 2 bases; bases outside gene matches: 4. Looked up from germline, CDR1 is MNHEY and CDR2 is SVGAGI. CDR3 sequence (DNA): TGTGCCAGCAGTTACACCCACAGGGGGAACTATGGCTACACCTTC. Translating it yields CASSYTHRGNYGYTF.

The rearrangement links TRBV11-2 to TRBJ2-7; 8 bases fit TRBD1. The length of the CDR3 is 15 residues. Germline CDR1 and CDR2: SGHAT and FQNNGV. V gave up 5 bases and J gave up 4 bases; unmatched junction bases: 10. CDR3 in DNA: TGTGCCAGCAGCCCAGCCGGGACAGGAGTTTACGAGCAGTACTTC. It specifies CASSPAGTGVYEQYF.

The genes are TRBV15 and TRBJ1-3; TRBD1 aligns across 7 bases. There are 15 residues in the CDR3. The germline gives CDR1 LNHNV, CDR2 YYDKDF (reference sequence). The V segment lost 1 base and the J segment 2 bases; nucleotides outside the gene matches: 2. The CDR3 sequence: CATSRGGGTGNTIYF. CDR3 nucleotides: TGTGCCACCAGCAGAGGAGGGGGCACTGGAAACACCATATATTTT.

This clone was counted once. This chain uses TRBV28 with TRBJ1-2; D is possibly TRBD1 (5 bases). Trimming removed 4 bases from V and 4 bases from J, with 19 bases in between. The CDR3 spans 16 residues. Germline CDR1 is MDHEN and CDR2 is SYDVKM. Here the CDR3 DNA reads TGTGCCAGCAGTTCCGAAAAAGCACAGGCCAGCTATGGCTACACCTTC. Translated: CASSSEKAQASYGYTF.

This clone was detected a few times. The chain joins TRBV7-3 to TRBJ2-3; TRBD2 aligns across 12 bases. The V segment lost 5 bases and the J segment 5 bases; nucleotides outside the gene matches: 11. The germline V gene encodes CDR1 SGHTA and CDR2 FQGTGA. This CDR3 region has 17 residues. CDR3 in amino acids: CASSPEASGGGRDTQYF. Here the CDR3 DNA reads TGTGCCAGCAGCCCAGAAGCTAGCGGGGGGGGAAGAGATACGCAGTATTTT.

This rearrangement joins TRBV19 to TRBJ2-3; D is perhaps TRBD2 (5 bases). Between the trimmed V and J ends, which lost 5 bases and 0 bases, there was a span of 15 bases. The CDR3 covers 16 residues. CDR1 and CDR2 from the germline V gene are LNHDA and SQIVND (reference sequence). The CDR3 loop is CASSPERRTSTDTQYF. CDR3 sequence (DNA): TGTGCCAGTAGTCCCGAGCGGCGCACTAGCACAGATACGCAGTATTTT.

This clone is a singleton in its sample. J is TRBJ1-6 and V is TRBV6-5; D is uncertain. Germline lookup yields CDR1 MNHEY and CDR2 SVGAGI. This CDR3 region has 15 residues. V lost 6 bases, J lost 4 bases, and 13 bases lay in between. CDR3 nucleotides: TGTGCCAGCAGGCAGGAGGGATCTTATAATTCACCCCTCCACTTT. Translating it yields CASRQEGSYNSPLHF.

Remarks on this clone: This sample includes further DNA sequences coding for the same CDR3. The chain uses TRBV4-3 and TRBJ1-3; 7 bases are a match to TRBD1. The CDR3 covers 15 residues. The germline V gene encodes CDR1 LGHNA and CDR2 YSLEER. V was clipped by 3 bases and J by 3 bases; unmatched bases: 5. CDR3 nucleotide sequence: TGCGCCAGCAGCCAGGTATACAGGGGTGGAAACACCATATATTTT. Translated: CASSQVYRGGNTIYF.

This chain joins TRBV5-4 and TRBJ2-4, with TRBD1 matching 7 bases. Losses at the gene ends were 3 bases for V and 12 bases for J; bases not matched to a gene: 15. CDR1 and CDR2 from the germline V gene are SGHNT and YYREEE (reference sequence). The CDR3 runs 15 residues. CDR3 DNA sequence: TGTGCCAGCAGCTCGGGCAACAGGGGCGAGGGCAGTCAGTACTTC. This translates into CASSSGNRGEGSQYF.

This clone was observed once. The rearrangement links TRBV10-3 to TRBJ1-4; no reliable D call. V lost 0 bases, J lost 6 bases, and 11 bases lay in between. The CDR3 is 15 residues long. The germline gives CDR1 ENHRY, CDR2 SYGVKD. The CDR3 spells CAISESARADEKLFF. Written as DNA, the CDR3 is TGTGCCATCAGTGAGTCGGCGAGGGCGGATGAAAAACTGTTTTTT.

The chain uses TRBV4-1 and TRBJ2-5, with a tentative D call TRBD2 (7 bases). Gene TRBJ2-7 matches the end of the DNA better, so the J call may be wrong. Looked up from germline, CDR1 is MGHRA and CDR2 is YSYEKL. The CDR3 loop spans 16 amino acids. CDR3 amino acids: CASSQDAGAVSYEQYF. In DNA, the CDR3 is TGCGCCAGCAGCCAAGACGCGGGGGCAGTTTCCTACGAGCAGTACTTC.

V and J are TRBV19 and TRBJ2-2; 7 bases are a match to TRBD1. CDR1 and CDR2 (germline): LNHDA, SQIVND (reference sequence). The CDR3 is 13 residues long. V was pared by 4 bases and J by 7 bases, with 3 bases of the junction left unmatched. CDR3 protein: CASSTRGFGELFF. The DNA for the CDR3 is TGTGCCAGTAGTACCAGGGGGTTCGGGGAGCTGTTTTTT.

V and J are TRBV4-3 and TRBJ2-2, with 14 bases that match TRBD2. This CDR3 region has 17 residues. V shed 3 bases and J 3 bases; nucleotides not matched to a gene: 3. The germline CDR1 and CDR2 sequences are LGHNA and YSLEER. The CDR3 DNA reads TGCGCCAGCAGCCAGGAGACTAGCGGGAGGGACACCGGGGAGCTGTTTTTT. Its protein product is CASSQETSGRDTGELFF.

This clone was observed a few times. The V call is TRBV28, the J call TRBJ1-2; 8 bases are a match to TRBD1. In germline, CDR1 is MDHEN, CDR2 SYDVKM. This CDR3 is built from 15 residues. V lost 7 bases and J lost 3; bases outside the gene matches: 10. The CDR3 DNA follows: TGTGCCAGCAACGAGGACAGGGCCTTGTACTATGGCTACACCTTC. It codes for CASNEDRALYYGYTF.

A few counts support this clone. J is TRBJ2-3 and V is TRBV25-1; D might be TRBD2 (6 bases). CDR1 is MGHDK and CDR2 is SYGVNS in the germline V gene. CDR3 length: 14 amino acids. V was shortened by 10 bases and J by 2 bases, with 16 bases between the two germline ends. This CDR3 is CATTRGGTTDTQYF. CDR3 DNA sequence: TGTGCCACCACTCGCGGCGGGACCACAGATACGCAGTATTTT.

The CDR3 coding sequence is TGTGCCAGTAGTATAACCGTCCCACAGGGCCTTCGGGAAAAACTGTTTTTT. It translates to CASSITVPQGLREKLFF. The chain employs TRBV19 and TRBJ1-4; TRBD1 might be the D (6 bases). The CDR3 runs to 17 residues. Per germline, CDR1 LNHDA and CDR2 SQIVND (reference sequence). Trimming shortened V by 2 bases and J by 8 bases, and 21 bases separated the two germline ends.

The chain joins TRBV11-2 to TRBJ2-2; no clear D. The CDR3 contains 12 residues. V lost 5 bases to trimming and J lost 5 bases, with 6 bases between them. The germline gives CDR1 SGHAT, CDR2 FQNNGV. CDR3 DNA: TGTGCCAGCAGCCCCCAGACCGGGGAGCTGTTTTTT. It encodes CASSPQTGELFF.

J is TRBJ2-3 and V is TRBV11-3, with 8 bases matching TRBD1. The CDR3 spans 15 residues. The J segment lost 3 bases and the V segment lost 4 bases, leaving 6 bases of the junction unmatched. Germline CDR1 SGHNT, CDR2 YENEEA. DNA for the CDR3: TGTGCCAGCAGCTCTGGACAGGGTGCGACAGATACGCAGTATTTT. Its protein product is CASSSGQGATDTQYF. Supplemented by reference TRBV11-3 and TRBJ2-3, the full variable domain reads EAGVVQSPRYKIIEKKQPVAFWCNPISGHNTLYWYLQNLGQGPELLIRYENEEAVDDSQLPKDRFSAERLKGVDSTLKIQPAELGDSAVYLCASSSGQGATDTQYFGPGTRLTVL.

V is TRBV30 and J is TRBJ1-5, with D perhaps matching TRBD1 (5 bases). In germline, CDR1 is GTSNPN, CDR2 SVGIG (reference sequence). V was trimmed by 2 bases and J by 0 bases, leaving 17 bases between them. The CDR3 sequence is 17 residues long. The CDR3 DNA sequence: TGTGCCTGGAGTAGGGGCCGAACGGATTATAGCAATCAGCCCCAGCATTTT. This encodes CAWSRGRTDYSNQPQHF.

The chain employs TRBV19 and TRBJ1-1; the D gene is possibly TRBD1 (5 bases). The CDR3 extends over 15 amino acids. CDR1 and CDR2 from the germline V gene are LNHDA and SQIVND (reference sequence). Trimming stripped 6 bases from V and 3 bases from J, with 17 bases between. CDR3 sequence: CASSRGGQGYTEAFF. The CDR3 DNA follows: TGTGCCAGTAGCCGCGGTGGCCAGGGATACACTGAAGCTTTCTTT.

The chain couples TRBV4-3 to TRBJ2-5; D not certain. The CDR3 is made up of 16 amino acids. Per germline, CDR1 LGHNA and CDR2 YSLEER. V dropped 0 bases and J dropped 1 base, with 12 bases sitting between them. The DNA for the CDR3 is TGCGCCAGCAGCCAAGAAAGTAGCCCCTTCCAAGAGACCCAGTACTTC. This translates into CASSQESSPFQETQYF.

This chain joins TRBV9 and TRBJ2-7; 7 bases align to TRBD2. The CDR3 has 15 amino acids. Germline V gene sequence: CDR1 SGDLS, CDR2 YYNGEE. J lost 0 bases, V lost 0 bases, and 3 bases had no gene match. The CDR3 sequence: CASSVESGDSYEQYF. The CDR3 DNA reads as TGTGCCAGCAGCGTAGAAAGCGGGGACTCCTACGAGCAGTACTTC.

The rearrangement joins TRBV28 to TRBJ2-7; D remains ambiguous. The CDR3 is 15 residues long. Trimming pared 6 bases from V and 3 bases from J, leaving 18 bases between. CDR1 and CDR2 from the germline V gene are MDHEN and SYDVKM. The CDR3: CASRTSLRLRYEQYF. Here the CDR3 DNA reads TGTGCCAGCAGGACGTCACTGCGGCTGCGCTACGAGCAGTACTTC.